Following are 14 T cell receptor beta chains from one sample sequenced in a study of blood T cell repertoires in COVID-19. Clones were sequenced by immunoSEQ multiplex PCR, and TCRdb holds only the in-frame ones, with some missing. The sample records approximately 70,000 clones, 80% to 90% being singletons. Sequenced material: peripheral blood. The source is a human donor in a cohort sampled during active COVID-19.

V gene TRBV24-1 combines with J gene TRBJ2-3, with D possibly TRBD2 on 5 matching bases. The length of the CDR3 is 13 residues. Per the germline V gene, CDR1 is KGHDR and CDR2 is SFDVKD. V was clipped by 7 bases and J by 2 bases, with 9 bases between them. CDR3 in amino acids: CATSKEATDTQYF. The DNA for the CDR3 is TGTGCCACCAGCAAGGAGGCCACAGATACGCAGTATTTT.

CDR3 nucleotides: TGCGCCAGCACCCCCCAGACAGGTACCTACGAGCAGTACTTC. Its translation: CASTPQTGTYEQYF. The genes are TRBV5-1 and TRBJ2-7; D is possibly TRBD1 (6 bases). V gave up 6 bases and J gave up 2 bases, with 15 bases separating them. CDR3 length equals 14 residues. Germline CDR1 SGHRS, CDR2 YFSETQ.

The rearrangement links TRBV5-1 to TRBJ1-4; D possibly corresponds to TRBD1 (6 bases). V lost 5 bases and J lost 2, with 10 bases in between. The CDR3 extends over 14 amino acids. The V gene's germline CDR1 is SGHRS and CDR2 YFSETQ. CDR3 sequence reads: CASRPTGTNEKLFF. The CDR3 DNA sequence: TGCGCCAGCAGACCTACAGGGACTAATGAAAAACTGTTTTTT.

The chain couples TRBV14 to TRBJ2-1, with a possible D match to TRBD1 (6 bases). Germline values: CDR1 SGHDN, CDR2 FVKESK. The CDR3 contains 14 residues. V gave up 4 bases and J gave up 7 bases, with 14 bases separating them. As DNA, the CDR3 is TGTGCCAGCAGCCCGCAGGGGTGGGGGAATGAGCAGTTCTTC. Translation gives CASSPQGWGNEQFF.

V gene TRBV6-2 or TRBV6-3 combines with J gene TRBJ2-5, with 7 positions matching TRBD2. Germline V gene sequence: CDR1 MNHEY, CDR2 SVGEGT. This CDR3 has 14 amino acids. V dropped 6 bases and J dropped 0; count of bases not matched to a gene: 4. The CDR3, as DNA: TGTGCCAGCAGCCGTGGGACTAACCAAGAGACCCAGTACTTC. Translation: CASSRGTNQETQYF.

This chain uses TRBV12-3 or TRBV12-4 with TRBJ2-7; TRBD2 agrees at 7 bases. This CDR3 has 13 residues. Trimming at V came to 5 bases and at J to 5 bases, leaving 6 bases not matched to a gene. DNA for the CDR3: TGTGCCAGCAGTGGCGGGAGCGGCCACGAGCAGTACTTC. It specifies CASSGGSGHEQYF.

This rearrangement joins TRBV30 to TRBJ2-3; unclear D gene. Germline V gene data show CDR1 as GTSNPN and CDR2 as SVGIG (reference sequence). Deletions cut 0 bases from V and 2 bases from J, with 6 bases between. CDR3 size: 13 residues. CDR3 region: CAWSVSVTDTQYF. CDR3 coding DNA: TGTGCCTGGAGTGTCTCCGTCACAGATACGCAGTATTTT.

There are a few counts of this clone. The CDR3 DNA reads TGTGCCAGCAGCCAAAGACAGGGGGCTCACGAGCAGTACTTC. The encoded protein is CASSQRQGAHEQYF. This chain uses TRBV5-4 with TRBJ2-7, with 10 nucleotides matching TRBD1. Germline V gives CDR1 SGHNT, CDR2 YYREEE (reference sequence). The length of the CDR3 is 14 residues. J lost 5 bases, V lost 4 bases, and 6 bases had no gene match.

J is TRBJ1-2 and V is TRBV2; a possible D gene is TRBD1 (5 bases). CDR1 is SNHLY, CDR2 FYNNEI, per germline. This CDR3 comprises 15 residues. Trimming removed 2 bases at V and 7 bases at J, with 17 bases between. The CDR3 loop reads CASSELAWQGSGYTF. The CDR3 coding sequence is TGTGCCAGCAGTGAATTGGCTTGGCAGGGTAGTGGCTACACCTTC.

This sequence joins TRBV11-2 and TRBJ2-3; 11 nucleotides match TRBD2. The germline CDR1 and CDR2 sequences are SGHAT and FQNNGV. The CDR3 extends over 17 amino acids. Germline trimming cut 5 bases from V and 5 bases from J; bases unmatched to any gene: 12. The DNA of the CDR3 is TGTGCCAGCAGCACCGACAATAGCGGGAGGGCAGGAGATACGCAGTATTTT. Amino acid sequence: CASSTDNSGRAGDTQYF.

The J gene is TRBJ2-4, the V gene TRBV3-1 (or the pseudogene TRBV3-2); no clear D. CDR1 is LGHDT and CDR2 is YNNKEL in the germline V gene (reference sequence). V was pared by 0 bases and J by 3 bases, with 12 bases between. The CDR3 totals 16 residues. CDR3 DNA sequence: TGTGCCAGCAGCCAAGATCTGACGACAATCAAAAACATTCAGTACTTC. Its protein product is CASSQDLTTIKNIQYF.

The genes are TRBV6-2 or TRBV6-3 and TRBJ1-1; possible D gene TRBD1, 5 bases. This CDR3 comprises 14 residues. The germline V gene encodes CDR1 MNHEY and CDR2 SVGEGT. The ends were cut back, 2 bases at V and 4 bases at J, with 11 bases in the middle. CDR3 residues: CASSYTGGGTEAFF. In DNA, the CDR3 is TGTGCCAGCAGTTACACCGGGGGAGGCACTGAAGCTTTCTTT.

The rearrangement links TRBV6-5 to TRBJ2-3; D ambiguous. CDR1 and CDR2 (germline): MNHEY, SVGAGI. CDR3 length: 11 residues. The ends were cut back, 7 bases at V and 6 bases at J, with 8 bases in the middle. The CDR3 DNA sequence: TGTGCCAGCACTCACGGGGATACGCAGTATTTT. Protein sequence: CASTHGDTQYF.

The genes are TRBV7-9 and TRBJ2-1, with D possibly matching TRBD2 (5 bases). Germline CDR1 is SEHNR and CDR2 is FQNEAQ (reference sequence). This CDR3 has 15 amino acids. V was pared by 5 bases and J by 2 bases, with 13 bases between. In DNA, the CDR3 is TGTGCCAGCAGCCACACAAGCGGTACCTACAATGAGCAGTTCTTC. Protein sequence: CASSHTSGTYNEQFF.